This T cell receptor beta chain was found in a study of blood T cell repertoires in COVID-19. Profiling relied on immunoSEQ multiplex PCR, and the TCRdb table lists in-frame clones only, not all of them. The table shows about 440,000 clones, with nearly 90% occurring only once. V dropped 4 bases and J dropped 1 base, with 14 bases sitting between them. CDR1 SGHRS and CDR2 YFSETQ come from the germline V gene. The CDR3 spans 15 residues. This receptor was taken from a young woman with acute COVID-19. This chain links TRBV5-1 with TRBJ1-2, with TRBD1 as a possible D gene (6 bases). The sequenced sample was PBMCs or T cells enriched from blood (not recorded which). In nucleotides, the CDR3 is TGCGCCAGCAGCGCCTACAGGGCGTATAACTATGGCTACACCTTC. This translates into CASSAYRAYNYGYTF.